This record looks at one T cell receptor (beta chain) sequence and its context. The antigen is not known. Here the CDR3 omits its conserved ending phenylalanine or tryptophan, so a read error is the likely source. TCRdb reprocessed the 5' RACE reads via MiXCR and lists one record per CDR3 protein. The sample lists 100,000 to 110,000 distinct CDR3 sequences; less than 6.5% were seen once. The CDR3 runs 14 residues. V shed 6 bases and J shed 4 bases, with 18 bases lying between them. Germline V gene data show CDR1 as DFQATT and CDR2 as SNEGSKA (reference sequence). The data were obtained in a study of identical twins. Study-wide results and caveats: A cross-sectional statistical analysis, not follow-up of the same donors, supported the conclusions. Within twin pairs, the out-of-frame alpha sequences they shared showed excess low generation probability. Model-predicted out-of-frame TCR alpha sharing fell below observed values in monozygotic twins. Fewer insertions marked abundant cord blood beta clonotypes; young adult naive trended weakly, memory not at all.

Source material: memory T cells sorted from blood. The chain is built from TRBV20-1 and TRBJ1-2; D call uncertain. This TCR was sampled from a woman aged 50 to 60 in good health. This CDR3 is CSARTADRSYGYTY. The CDR3 DNA is TGCAGTGCGAGAACTGCAGACCGATCCTATGGCTACACCTAC.